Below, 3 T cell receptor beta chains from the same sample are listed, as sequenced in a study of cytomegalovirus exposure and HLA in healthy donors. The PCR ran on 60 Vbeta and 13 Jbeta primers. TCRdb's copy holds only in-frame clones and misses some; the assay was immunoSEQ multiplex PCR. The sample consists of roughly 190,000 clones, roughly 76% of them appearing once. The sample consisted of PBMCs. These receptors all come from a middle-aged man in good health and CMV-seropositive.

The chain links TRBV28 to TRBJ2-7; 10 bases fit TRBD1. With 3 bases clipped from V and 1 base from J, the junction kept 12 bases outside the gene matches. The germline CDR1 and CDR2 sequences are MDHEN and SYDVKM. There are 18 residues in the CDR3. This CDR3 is CASSFPPGGTGVSYEQYF. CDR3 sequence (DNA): TGTGCCAGCAGTTTTCCCCCCGGGGGGACAGGGGTGTCCTACGAGCAGTACTTC.

CDR3 DNA: TGTGCCAGCTCACCACTTGACAGCCTCTACGAGCAGTACTTC. This codes for CASSPLDSLYEQYF. This chain uses TRBV18 with TRBJ2-7; D is perhaps TRBD1 (5 bases). Germline CDR1 reads KGHSH; CDR2 reads LQKENI. The CDR3 is 14 residues long. Between the trimmed V and J ends, which lost 1 base and 3 bases, there was a span of 10 bases.

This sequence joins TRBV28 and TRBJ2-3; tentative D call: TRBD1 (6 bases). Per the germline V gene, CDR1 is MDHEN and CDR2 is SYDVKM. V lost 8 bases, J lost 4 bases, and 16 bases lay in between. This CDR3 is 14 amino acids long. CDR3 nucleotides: TGTGCCAGCGCCCTAACAGGGAGCGCAGATACGCAGTATTTT. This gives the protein CASALTGSADTQYF.